This TCR beta chain was sequenced during a study of neurological immune-mediated disorders. The length of the CDR3 is 15 residues. Germline assignment: CDR1 WSHSY and CDR2 SAAADI. V lost 5 bases, J lost 6 bases, and 11 bases stayed unmatched. This clonotype occurred many times. TCRdb processed the 5' RACE reads anew with MiXCR; each CDR3 protein has one entry. This sample yields 66,000 or so distinct CDR3 sequences, of which around 3.7% are seen a single time; under 4.5% belongs to the top ten. Specimen: PBMCs. The sequence came from a man in his forties or fifties with multiple sclerosis. The V gene is TRBV10-2, the J gene TRBJ2-7; 9 bases are a match to TRBD1. CDR3 coding DNA: TGCGCCAGCAGTCAACTGGGACAGGGAGCCCCCGAGCAGTACTTC. Its translation is CASSQLGQGAPEQYF.